Presented here are 28 T cell receptor beta chains from one specimen sequenced in a study of beta chain features in type 1 diabetes. The authors reverse transcribed all of the isolated RNA, so sequencing captured expressed TCRB transcripts. Method: immunoSEQ multiplex PCR; TCRdb's copy keeps in-frame clones and lacks some. In the table there are 200,000 to 250,000 clones, around 65% of which are singletons. Sequencing was carried out using naive CD4+ T cells from blood. These receptor sequences come from a man aged 30 to 45 in good health.

The chain has TRBV5-1 and TRBJ2-2; 7 bases line up with TRBD1. The junction had 9 bases not matched to a gene; V was cut back by 7 bases and J by 0 bases. In germline, CDR1 is SGHRS, CDR2 YFSETQ. There are 16 residues in the CDR3. The CDR3 DNA is TGCGCCAGCGCAAGGCGACAGGGATCGAACACCGGGGAGCTGTTTTTT. Translated: CASARRQGSNTGELFF.

The CDR3 protein is CAWSVQGQGNSPLHF. CDR3 coding DNA: TGTGCCTGGAGTGTACAGGGACAGGGTAACTCACCCCTCCACTTT. The chain joins TRBV30 to TRBJ1-6, with TRBD1 matching 9 bases. V shed 0 bases and J 10 bases; nucleotides not matched to a gene: 7. The CDR3 is 15 residues long. Germline-derived CDR1 and CDR2 are GTSNPN and SVGIG (reference sequence).

This chain's CDR3 is CASRSTDTQYF. The CDR3 nucleotides read TGTGCAAGTAGGAGCACAGATACGCAGTATTTT. V gene TRBV12-2 combines with J gene TRBJ2-3. TRBV12-2 is a pseudogene. CDR3 length equals 11 residues.

There are a few counts of this clone. The rearrangement uses TRBV30 and TRBJ2-1; possible D gene TRBD2, 5 bases. Trimming left V 4 bases short and J 0 bases short, with 13 bases between. Germline-derived CDR1 and CDR2 are GTSNPN and SVGIG (reference sequence). The length of the CDR3 is 15 residues. The CDR3 loop reads CAWKDSGPSYNEQFF. The CDR3 nucleotides read TGTGCCTGGAAGGACTCCGGGCCCTCCTACAATGAGCAGTTCTTC.

This clone has only a few counts. This chain connects TRBV11-2 to TRBJ2-5; D call uncertain. The germline V gene has CDR1 SGHAT and CDR2 FQNNGV. The CDR3 length is 11 residues. The ends were cut back, 6 bases at V and 5 bases at J, with 7 bases in the middle. This CDR3 is CASRAGETQYF. DNA of the CDR3: TGTGCCAGCAGAGCTGGGGAGACCCAGTACTTC. The full variable domain, rest sourced from reference TRBV11-2 and TRBJ2-5, is EAGVAQSPRYKIIEKRQSVAFWCNPISGHATLYWYQQILGQGPKLLIQFQNNGVVDDSQLPKDRFSAERLKGVDSTLKIQPAKLEDSAVYLCASRAGETQYFGPGTRLLVL.

This clone was seen a handful of times. This chain links TRBV15 with TRBJ2-5; D is unresolved. V was cut by 5 bases and J by 0 bases, with 4 bases left in between. CDR1 is LNHNV, CDR2 YYDKDF, per germline (reference sequence). CDR3 length: 12 residues. The CDR3 loop reads CATSLHQETQYF. CDR3 coding DNA: TGTGCCACCAGCCTCCACCAAGAGACCCAGTACTTC.

This chain joins TRBV30 and TRBJ2-5; 8 bases match TRBD2. The CDR3 totals 15 residues. Trimming at V came to 0 bases and at J to 2 bases, leaving 5 bases not matched to a gene. CDR1 and CDR2 from the germline V gene are GTSNPN and SVGIG (reference sequence). The CDR3 DNA reads TGTGCCTGGAGTGTTGGTAGCGGGGCTCAAGAGACCCAGTACTTC. Residues: CAWSVGSGAQETQYF.

The chain couples TRBV25-1 to TRBJ1-6; D perhaps matches TRBD1 (6 bases). V dropped 5 bases and J dropped 8 bases, with 10 bases sitting between them. CDR3 length: 13 amino acids. Germline V CDR1 and CDR2: MGHDK, SYGVNS. CDR3 region: CASSWGADSPLHF. CDR3 nucleotide sequence: TGTGCCAGCAGTTGGGGGGCTGATTCACCCCTCCACTTT.

This clone was observed a few times. The genes are TRBV29-1 and TRBJ2-7; D gene uncertain. The CDR3 is made up of 13 amino acids. Germline CDR1 reads SQVTM; CDR2 reads ANQGSEA. V gave up 3 bases and J gave up 7 bases, with 16 bases separating them. CDR3 coding DNA: TGCAGCGTTGAGACCCAAGTTCTTTCAGAGCAGTACTTC. Its translation: CSVETQVLSEQYF.

The chain links TRBV10-3 to TRBJ2-2; no reliable D call. This CDR3 region has 12 residues. The germline V gene has CDR1 ENHRY and CDR2 SYGVKD. V lost 2 bases and J 2 bases, leaving 0 bases between the germline ends. The CDR3 nucleotides are TGTGCCATCAGTGAGAACACCGGGGAGCTGTTTTTT. Translating it yields CAISENTGELFF.

This clone turned up a few times. CDR3 in DNA: TGTGCCTCCCTGGGGAGCGGGACTGACTACGAGCAGTACTTC. Its translation: CASLGSGTDYEQYF. The chain joins TRBV30 to TRBJ2-7; 7 bases align to TRBD2. CDR1 is GTSNPN, CDR2 SVGIG, per germline (reference sequence). The CDR3 contains 14 residues. V trimming: 7 bases; J trimming: 3 bases; junction bases outside the gene matches: 12.

This clone was counted between two and nine times. V and J are TRBV29-1 and TRBJ2-1, with no clear D. Germline V CDR1 and CDR2: SQVTM, ANQGSEA. Between the trimmed V and J ends, which lost 4 bases and 3 bases, there was a span of 7 bases. The CDR3 runs to 12 residues. The CDR3 nucleotides read TGCAGCGTTGTTGGCCTCTACAATGAGCAGTTCTTC. It yields the protein CSVVGLYNEQFF.

This clone came up a few times. V is TRBV30 and J is TRBJ2-7; 8 nucleotides match TRBD2. V gave up 2 bases and J gave up 3 bases; unmatched junction bases: 3. The germline V gene has CDR1 GTSNPN and CDR2 SVGIG (reference sequence). The CDR3 spans 13 residues. This CDR3 is CAWSKRESYEQYF. The CDR3 nucleotides are TGTGCCTGGAGTAAGCGGGAGAGCTACGAGCAGTACTTC.

This clone has more than one count but fewer than ten. V usage is TRBV7-2 and J usage is TRBJ2-5; TRBD1 matches 7 bases. V shed 1 base and J 5 bases; nucleotides not matched to a gene: 7. CDR3 length: 15 residues. From germline, CDR1 is SGHTA and CDR2 FQGNSA. The CDR3 loop reads CASSLEGALRETQYF. The CDR3 DNA follows: TGTGCCAGCAGCTTAGAGGGGGCGCTAAGGGAGACCCAGTACTTC.

The genes are TRBV5-1 and TRBJ2-5; maybe TRBD1 (5 bases). Trimming left V 4 bases short and J 1 base short, with 8 bases between. CDR3 size: 13 residues. From germline, CDR1 is SGHRS and CDR2 YFSETQ. CDR3: CASSLTVQETQYF. The CDR3, as DNA: TGCGCCAGCAGCCTGACAGTCCAAGAGACCCAGTACTTC.

This chain uses TRBV20-1 with TRBJ2-7; no reliable D call. Trimming left V 6 bases short and J 2 bases short, with 5 bases between. CDR1 DFQATT and CDR2 SNEGSKA come from the germline V gene (reference sequence). The CDR3 covers 10 residues. Here the CDR3 DNA reads TGCAGTGCCGTAACCTACGAGCAGTACTTC. Translated: CSAVTYEQYF.

The sample holds a few counts of this clone. This chain joins TRBV30 and TRBJ1-5; D not resolved. Germline-derived CDR1 and CDR2 are GTSNPN and SVGIG (reference sequence). V was clipped by 0 bases and J by 6 bases, with 12 bases between them. The CDR3 is 14 amino acids. The CDR3 sequence is CAWSVLQASQPQHF. CDR3 bases: TGTGCCTGGAGTGTACTTCAGGCTAGTCAGCCCCAGCATTTT.

V and J are TRBV29-1 and TRBJ2-1; 7 bases map to TRBD1. Germline V CDR1 and CDR2: SQVTM, ANQGSEA. The V segment lost 4 bases and the J segment 4 bases; nucleotides outside the gene matches: 7. CDR3 length: 14 amino acids. The CDR3: CSVARGQPYNEQFF. CDR3 sequence (DNA): TGCAGCGTTGCACGGGGACAGCCGTACAATGAGCAGTTCTTC.

The genes are TRBV7-2 and TRBJ2-3, with 8 bases fitting TRBD2. This CDR3 contains 11 residues. Trimming cost V 3 bases and J 14 bases; bases outside gene matches: 4. From germline, CDR1 is SGHTA and CDR2 FQGNSA. CDR3 region: CASSLGLGAYF. CDR3 coding DNA: TGTGCCAGCAGCTTGGGACTAGGGGCGTATTTT.

The chain uses TRBV9 and TRBJ1-2; D is perhaps TRBD1 (6 bases). The CDR3 totals 14 residues. The V end was cut by 4 bases, the J end by 7 bases, with 17 bases between. From germline, CDR1 is SGDLS and CDR2 YYNGEE. The CDR3 loop is CASSPQGGVGGYTF. The CDR3 coding sequence is TGTGCCAGCAGCCCCCAAGGGGGGGTGGGTGGCTACACCTTC. Full variable domain (missing parts from reference TRBV9 and TRBJ1-2): DSGVTQTPKHLITATGQRVTLRCSPRSGDLSVYWYQQSLDQGLQFLIQYYNGEERAKGNILERFSAQQFPDLHSELNLSSLELGDSALYFCASSPQGGVGGYTFGSGTRLTVV.

The table lists this clone with a count of one. The chain couples TRBV18 to TRBJ2-3, with a possible D match to TRBD1 (6 bases). The germline V and J ends were trimmed by 1 base and 4 bases, with 9 bases remaining between them. Germline CDR1 and CDR2: KGHSH and LQKENI. This CDR3 contains 14 residues. CDR3 region: CASSPLQGPDTQYF. CDR3 bases: TGTGCCAGCTCACCACTACAGGGACCAGATACGCAGTATTTT. Full variable domain (rest looked up from reference TRBV18 and TRBJ2-3): NAGVMQNPRHLVRRRGQEARLRCSPMKGHSHVYWYRQLPEEGLKFMVYLQKENIIDESGMPKERFSAEFPKEGPSILRIQQVVRGDSAAYFCASSPLQGPDTQYFGPGTRLTVL.

This clone was recorded once. The chain is built from TRBV28 and TRBJ2-1; TRBD2 matches at 8 bases. The trim removed 5 bases at V and 0 bases at J, leaving 6 bases unmatched. This CDR3 spans 16 amino acids. Germline V gene lookup returns CDR1 MDHEN and CDR2 SYDVKM. CDR3 protein: CASSLLAGSSYNEQFF. The CDR3 DNA follows: TGTGCCAGCAGTCTTTTAGCGGGGAGCTCCTACAATGAGCAGTTCTTC.

This clone appeared a few times. The rearrangement uses TRBV29-1 and TRBJ2-5; D unresolved. The germline gives CDR1 SQVTM, CDR2 ANQGSEA. The CDR3 spans 12 residues. Trimming shortened V by 7 bases and J by 9 bases, and 18 bases separated the two germline ends. CDR3 DNA sequence: TGCAGCGCTAACTATGGGCTGACGGCCCAGTACTTC. Translating gives CSANYGLTAQYF.

V gene TRBV2 combines with J gene TRBJ2-5; D is unclear. The ends were cut back, 7 bases at V and 2 bases at J, with 5 bases in the middle. Germline loops: CDR1 SNHLY, CDR2 FYNNEI. This CDR3 comprises 11 residues. DNA for the CDR3: TGTGCCAGCATTTTACAAGAGACCCAGTACTTC. This codes for CASILQETQYF. The full variable domain, completed using reference TRBV2 and TRBJ2-5, is EPEVTQTPSHQVTQMGQEVILRCVPISNHLYFYWYRQILGQKVEFLVSFYNNEISEKSEIFDDQFSVERPDGSNFTLKIRSTKLEDSAMYFCASILQETQYFGPGTRLLVL.

This chain joins TRBV19 and TRBJ2-1; no clear D gene. This CDR3 is built from 14 residues. V gave up 3 bases and J gave up 9 bases, with 15 bases separating them. Per the germline V gene, CDR1 is LNHDA and CDR2 is SQIVND (reference sequence). The CDR3 region has the DNA TGTGCCAGTAGTATGCCTACCTTAAGTGTTGAGCAGTTCTTC. Translation: CASSMPTLSVEQFF.

The CDR3 bases are TGCAGCGTTGGGGGGACATTGAACACCGGGGAGCTGTTTTTT. This translates into CSVGGTLNTGELFF. V gene TRBV29-1 combines with J gene TRBJ2-2, with D maybe TRBD1 (6 bases). The V and J ends lost 4 bases and 1 base respectively, with 10 bases between them. CDR3 length equals 14 residues. Per the germline V gene, CDR1 is SQVTM and CDR2 is ANQGSEA.

This clone was seen more than once but under ten times. The DNA for the CDR3 is TGCGCCAGCAGCCCTCCAGGGAGACCTAACTATGGCTACACCTTC. Protein sequence: CASSPPGRPNYGYTF. The chain couples TRBV4-1 to TRBJ1-2; the D gene is possibly TRBD1 (5 bases). The CDR3 is 15 amino acids. V was shortened by 4 bases and J by 0 bases, with 12 bases between the two germline ends. CDR1 is MGHRA and CDR2 is YSYEKL in the germline V gene.

The V gene is TRBV30, the J gene TRBJ1-5; 8 nucleotides align to TRBD1. Germline loops: CDR1 GTSNPN, CDR2 SVGIG (reference sequence). The CDR3 sequence is 17 residues long. The ends lost 1 base at V and 2 bases at J; junction bases unmatched: 10. CDR3: CAWSGAGGPGGNQPQHF. The CDR3 DNA reads as TGTGCCTGGAGTGGGGCAGGGGGCCCAGGGGGCAATCAGCCCCAGCATTTT.